The 10 T cell receptor beta chains in this list originate from one sample, sequenced in a study of cytomegalovirus exposure and HLA in healthy donors. PCR involved 60 Vbeta and 13 Jbeta primers. Profiled with immunoSEQ multiplex PCR; TCRdb holds only in-frame clones, not every one. The sample yields about 61,000 clones, around 87% seen once. Specimen: PBMCs. The receptors originated from a man between 18 and 35 years old in good health and CMV-seronegative.

The chain joins TRBV9 to TRBJ2-3; TRBD1 is a possible D gene (5 bases). The CDR3 spans 15 residues. Trimming removed 0 bases from V and 0 bases from J, with 8 bases in between. In germline, CDR1 is SGDLS, CDR2 YYNGEE. The CDR3 coding sequence is TGTGCCAGCAGCGTAGCCTGGGGCAGCACAGATACGCAGTATTTT. Its protein is CASSVAWGSTDTQYF.

The chain carries TRBV28 and TRBJ2-7, with TRBD1 matching 9 bases. CDR1 and CDR2 (germline): MDHEN, SYDVKM. The CDR3 has 21 amino acids. J was trimmed by 0 bases and V by 5 bases; bases with no gene match: 23. The CDR3 protein is CASSVDRGLYSWGGGSYEQYF. For the CDR3, the DNA is TGTGCCAGCAGTGTTGACAGGGGGTTATATTCGTGGGGCGGGGGCTCCTACGAGCAGTACTTC.

The chain couples TRBV7-9 to TRBJ2-7; TRBD1 aligns across 7 bases. The germline gives CDR1 SEHNR, CDR2 FQNEAQ (reference sequence). This CDR3 region has 15 residues. With V trimmed by 5 bases and J by 0 bases, 7 bases remained unmatched. CDR3 protein: CASSPRQGFSYEQYF. CDR3 bases: TGTGCCAGCAGCCCCAGACAGGGATTCTCCTACGAGCAGTACTTC.

Comments on this clone: Distinct nucleotide sequences in the sample also encode this CDR3. V is TRBV28 and J is TRBJ2-7; 8 bases are a match to TRBD1. The ends lost 6 bases at V and 3 bases at J; junction bases unmatched: 1. CDR1 is MDHEN and CDR2 is SYDVKM in the germline V gene. This CDR3 is 12 amino acids long. This CDR3 is CASSTGGYEQYF. The CDR3 DNA reads as TGTGCCAGCAGCACAGGGGGCTACGAGCAGTACTTC.

This rearrangement joins TRBV14 to TRBJ1-1; D gene unclear. Germline V gene lookup returns CDR1 SGHDN and CDR2 FVKESK. The CDR3 runs 17 residues. V was shortened by 0 bases and J by 4 bases, with 18 bases between the two germline ends. CDR3 DNA: TGTGCCAGCAGCCAAGAAGTCCGGCTCCGGGGTAGCACTGAAGCTTTCTTT. Encoded protein: CASSQEVRLRGSTEAFF.

The gene calls are TRBV6-5 and TRBJ1-5; the D is unclear. The V end lost 6 bases, the J end lost 1 base, and 7 bases lay between the germline ends. This CDR3 comprises 13 residues. Germline lookup yields CDR1 MNHEY and CDR2 SVGAGI. CDR3 residues: CASRPGSNQPQHF. The CDR3 DNA sequence: TGTGCCAGCAGGCCCGGGAGCAATCAGCCCCAGCATTTT.

The V and J genes are TRBV2 and TRBJ2-7; weak D call: TRBD2 (6 bases). Germline V lookup: CDR1 SNHLY, CDR2 FYNNEI. This CDR3 region has 15 residues. The ends were cut back, 6 bases at V and 0 bases at J, with 15 bases in the middle. CDR3 in amino acids: CASSSGGSSSYEQYF. The CDR3 DNA reads TGTGCCAGCAGCTCCGGGGGTTCGAGCTCCTACGAGCAGTACTTC.

J is TRBJ2-5 and V is TRBV7-9; unclear D gene. CDR3 length: 14 amino acids. V lost 4 bases and J 4 bases, leaving 13 bases between the germline ends. Germline V gene sequence: CDR1 SEHNR, CDR2 FQNEAQ (reference sequence). The CDR3 spells CASSSYDRLETQYF. The CDR3 DNA is TGTGCCAGCAGCTCATACGATAGATTAGAGACCCAGTACTTC.

In this sample, this clone turned up once. The chain has TRBV2 and TRBJ1-3; no reliable D call. Germline V CDR1 and CDR2: SNHLY, FYNNEI. The CDR3 sequence is 17 residues long. Trimming removed 7 bases at V and 1 base at J, with 20 bases between. The CDR3 DNA reads TGTGCCAGCACCTTCCGAAGATCCCCGGGTTCTGGAAACACCATATATTTT. Residues: CASTFRRSPGSGNTIYF.

In the case of this clone: At one of its ends the junction is not consistent with the germline gene, which may arise from a read error. V gene TRBV27 combines with J gene TRBJ1-4; 10 bases agree with TRBD1. This CDR3 spans 14 amino acids. From germline, CDR1 is MNHEY and CDR2 SMNVEV (reference sequence). CDR3 DNA: TGTGCCAGCAGAGCGGGACAGGGGATCGGTGCTCCTCTTTTT. It is translated as CASRAGQGIGAPLF.